A single T cell receptor (beta chain) is shown here with its context. Its antigen is currently unknown. This CDR3 has 16 residues. CDR1 is SGHNT, CDR2 YYREEE, per germline (reference sequence). Unmatched junction bases numbered 11, after V lost 4 bases and J lost 5 bases. These data are taken from a study of T cell responses to AZD1222 COVID-19 vaccine. Study outcomes and limitations: Donors skewed white British and female; clonal diversity was possibly underestimated. Across spike, vaccine-associated CD4 TCRs were found, dominant at 160-218 and 743-854. Baseline serostatus was positive in only a handful of AZD1222 recipients.

The table came from immunoSEQ multiplex PCR; TCRdb's copy has only in-frame clones and leaves some out. The sample carries 100,000 or so clones, over 75% recorded once. Sequencing used peripheral blood, obtained 28 days after the second AZD1222 dose. The V gene is TRBV5-4, the J gene TRBJ2-2; TRBD1 agrees at 7 bases. This receptor was obtained from an adult who received the AZD1222 COVID-19 vaccine. The CDR3 DNA reads TGTGCCAGCAGCGTTGGGACCACAGGGGCAACCGGGGAGCTGTTTTTT. It specifies CASSVGTTGATGELFF.